The rows below give T cell receptor beta chains drawn from one sample of a study of cytomegalovirus exposure and HLA in healthy donors. The table came from immunoSEQ multiplex PCR; TCRdb's copy has only in-frame clones and leaves some out. The sample includes around 160,000 clones, 70% to 90% of them seen just once. Sequencing was performed on PBMCs. These receptors came from a man aged 18 to 29 in good health and CMV-seronegative. The CDR3 runs from the conserved cysteine through the conserved F or W. A D gene is named only where the DNA matches it firmly.

D,V,CDR3
-,TRBV18,CASSPPGTANTGELFF
TRBD1,TRBV7-2,CASSPRTGQETQYF
TRBD1,TRBV7-9,CASSSGQGVSGYTF
TRBD2,TRBV7-6,CASSLDLAGGSTGELFF
TRBD2,TRBV5-1,CASSSLSGGNTDTQYF
-,TRBV7-9,CASSAGAPEQFF
-,TRBV5-1,CASSFTGRSTDTQYF
TRBD2,TRBV28,CASKSNSGRVRTDTQYF
TRBD1,TRBV14,CASSHNRGSSGNTIYF
-,TRBV6-5,CASSYYRELYGYTF
-,TRBV28,CASSDYGYTF
-,TRBV6-5,CASSYSRSVYGYTF
-,TRBV11-2,CASSFPYGGANVLTF
-,TRBV6-1,CASSGRGRNYFSSYNEQFF
-,TRBV5-1,CASSLAGESYNSPLHF
TRBD1,TRBV5-1,CASSFGTDFLNEKLFF
TRBD1,TRBV19,CASSVSGTGDEKLFF
TRBD1,TRBV6-4,CASRGQGFMNTEAFF
-,TRBV7-8,CASSSWGRDISYEQYF
TRBD1,TRBV29-1,CSGGQGALSGELFF